These T cell receptor beta chains were read from a single sample in a study of shared clonotypes between healthy human individuals. Some clones are missing from TCRdb's copy, which holds only in-frame ones; the method was immunoSEQ multiplex PCR. Among around 620,000 clones listed, 85% to 95% were seen once. The sequencing sample was made of naive CD8+ T cells sorted from blood. The receptors originated from a woman in her 30s in good health. The CDR3 runs from the conserved cysteine through the conserved F or W. The order of the fields is J gene, clone size, V gene, D gene, CDR3 DNA, CDR3 protein. The D gene is left open where the match is weak. Clone size, where shown, is once, few, many, or a class for clones that have expanded.

J gene: TRBJ1-5
clone size: once
V gene: TRBV19
D gene: TRBD1
CDR3 DNA: TGTGCCAGTAGTACAACCGGGGACAGGGAACAGCCCCAGCATTTT
CDR3 protein: CASSTTGDREQPQHF

J gene: TRBJ1-1
clone size: .
V gene: TRBV2
D gene: .
CDR3 DNA: TGTGCCAGCAGTGAAGGGCGTCGGAACACTGAAGCTTTCTTT
CDR3 protein: CASSEGRRNTEAFF

J gene: TRBJ2-7
clone size: .
V gene: TRBV9
D gene: .
CDR3 DNA: TGTGCCAGCAGCGTAGGGGTCAACTACGAGCAGTACTTC
CDR3 protein: CASSVGVNYEQYF

J gene: TRBJ1-1
clone size: .
V gene: TRBV18
D gene: .
CDR3 DNA: TGTGCCAGCTCACCGTTTATGAACACTGAAGCTTTCTTT
CDR3 protein: CASSPFMNTEAFF

J gene: TRBJ2-1
clone size: .
V gene: TRBV4-1
D gene: .
CDR3 DNA: TGCGCCAGCAGCCAAGTAACCAGCTCCTACAATGAGCAGTTCTTC
CDR3 protein: CASSQVTSSYNEQFF

J gene: TRBJ2-7
clone size: .
V gene: TRBV5-6
D gene: .
CDR3 DNA: TGTGCCAGCAGCTTGGGGCTATCCGAGCAGTACTTC
CDR3 protein: CASSLGLSEQYF

J gene: TRBJ2-7
clone size: .
V gene: TRBV29-1
D gene: .
CDR3 DNA: TGCAGCGTCGAAACGACGGAGCCAAGCTCCTACGAGCAGTACTTC
CDR3 protein: CSVETTEPSSYEQYF

J gene: TRBJ2-7
clone size: .
V gene: TRBV7-6
D gene: TRBD2
CDR3 DNA: TGTGCCAGCAGCTCACCCCCATCGGGAGGGACCGAGCAGTACTTC
CDR3 protein: CASSSPPSGGTEQYF

J gene: TRBJ2-3
clone size: .
V gene: TRBV5-1
D gene: .
CDR3 DNA: TGCGCCAGCAGCTTGGAGGTTCAGTTCACAGATACGCAGTATTTT
CDR3 protein: CASSLEVQFTDTQYF

J gene: TRBJ1-5
clone size: .
V gene: TRBV19
D gene: TRBD1
CDR3 DNA: TGTGCCAGTAGGGACATGGTAGGGACAGGCGCAAATCAGCCCCAGCATTTT
CDR3 protein: CASRDMVGTGANQPQHF

J gene: TRBJ2-7
clone size: once
V gene: TRBV2
D gene: TRBD2
CDR3 DNA: TGTGCCAGCAGTGAATTTGGGCTAGCGGGAGTTTCCTACGAGCAGTACTTC
CDR3 protein: CASSEFGLAGVSYEQYF

J gene: TRBJ2-7
clone size: few
V gene: TRBV28
D gene: .
CDR3 DNA: TGTGCCAGCAGATCAGAGTCCTACGAGCAGTACTTC
CDR3 protein: CASRSESYEQYF

J gene: TRBJ2-1
clone size: .
V gene: TRBV29-1
D gene: .
CDR3 DNA: TGCAGCGTTGGAAGGCCAACGACGGGTGAGCAGTTCTTC
CDR3 protein: CSVGRPTTGEQFF

J gene: TRBJ2-7
clone size: .
V gene: TRBV11-2
D gene: .
CDR3 DNA: TGTGCCAGCAGCTTATATCGGGCCTACGAGCAGTACTTC
CDR3 protein: CASSLYRAYEQYF

J gene: TRBJ2-7
clone size: once
V gene: TRBV7-9
D gene: TRBD2
CDR3 DNA: TGTGCCAGCAGTTTCAGCGGGAGGGCCTACGAGCAGTACTTC
CDR3 protein: CASSFSGRAYEQYF

J gene: TRBJ2-7
clone size: .
V gene: TRBV1
D gene: .
CDR3 DNA: TGCACCAGCAGCCGAGACCAATGTTTTCGGGACCGGATCTACGAGCAGTACTTC
CDR3 protein: CTSSRDQCFRDRIYEQYF

J gene: TRBJ1-3
clone size: .
V gene: TRBV16
D gene: .
CDR3 DNA: TGTGCCAGCAGCCAATATCGGGTTCCGAGCTCTGGAAACACCATATATTTT
CDR3 protein: CASSQYRVPSSGNTIYF

J gene: TRBJ2-7
clone size: .
V gene: TRBV25-1
D gene: .
CDR3 DNA: TGTGCCAGCAGTGAGGGTGAGGGTTGGGATTACGAGCAGTACTTC
CDR3 protein: CASSEGEGWDYEQYF

J gene: TRBJ1-1
clone size: .
V gene: TRBV7-9
D gene: .
CDR3 DNA: TGTGCCAGCAGCCCTCAGACAGGTCGCAGGAACACTGAAGCTTTCTTT
CDR3 protein: CASSPQTGRRNTEAFF

J gene: TRBJ2-3
clone size: .
V gene: TRBV6-5
D gene: TRBD2
CDR3 DNA: TGTGCCAGCAACCCAATAGCGGGAGGAACAGATACGCAGTATTTT
CDR3 protein: CASNPIAGGTDTQYF

J gene: TRBJ2-7
clone size: .
V gene: TRBV29-1
D gene: TRBD1
CDR3 DNA: TGCAGCGTTGAGGAGACAGGGGACTTATACGAGCAGTACTTC
CDR3 protein: CSVEETGDLYEQYF

J gene: TRBJ2-5
clone size: .
V gene: TRBV7-9
D gene: TRBD2
CDR3 DNA: TGTGCCAGCACCCCCCCGGGGGGTCGAGAGACCCAGTACTTC
CDR3 protein: CASTPPGGRETQYF

J gene: TRBJ1-2
clone size: few
V gene: TRBV13
D gene: .
CDR3 DNA: TGTGCCAGCAGCTCCAGGGGTGATGGCTACACCTTC
CDR3 protein: CASSSRGDGYTF

J gene: TRBJ2-1
clone size: once
V gene: TRBV9
D gene: TRBD2
CDR3 DNA: TGTGCCAGCAGCGGACTAGCGGAGCAGTTCTTC
CDR3 protein: CASSGLAEQFF

J gene: TRBJ1-6
clone size: .
V gene: TRBV4-2
D gene: .
CDR3 DNA: TGTGCCAGCAGCCAAGAAATGCGGTTTTCCTATAATTCACCCCTCCACTTT
CDR3 protein: CASSQEMRFSYNSPLHF

J gene: TRBJ2-6
clone size: .
V gene: TRBV7-9
D gene: .
CDR3 DNA: TGTGCCAGCAGCTCCCTCGCCCAGGGATCTGGGGCCAACGTCCTGACTTTC
CDR3 protein: CASSSLAQGSGANVLTF

J gene: TRBJ2-5
clone size: .
V gene: TRBV29-1
D gene: TRBD2
CDR3 DNA: TGCAGCGTCGACCGGGACTACAGGACCCAGTACTTC
CDR3 protein: CSVDRDYRTQYF

J gene: TRBJ2-7
clone size: once
V gene: TRBV7-9
D gene: .
CDR3 DNA: TGTGCCAGCGAGGGCCGTCCCCGTTGGGAGCAGTACTTC
CDR3 protein: CASEGRPRWEQYF

J gene: TRBJ2-7
clone size: once
V gene: TRBV2
D gene: .
CDR3 DNA: TGTGCCAGCAACTACGGTAACACGCAGTACTTC
CDR3 protein: CASNYGNTQYF

J gene: TRBJ2-7
clone size: .
V gene: TRBV7-9
D gene: TRBD2
CDR3 DNA: TGTGCCAGCAGCTCACGGACTAGCGGGAGGGCCTACGAGCAGTACTTC
CDR3 protein: CASSSRTSGRAYEQYF

J gene: TRBJ2-3
clone size: .
V gene: TRBV4-2
D gene: .
CDR3 DNA: TGTGCCAGCAGCCAAGGGACCCGACTTGACACAGATACGCAGTATTTT
CDR3 protein: CASSQGTRLDTDTQYF

J gene: TRBJ1-1
clone size: .
V gene: TRBV2
D gene: TRBD1
CDR3 DNA: TGTGCCAGCAGACACACCGGGACAGGGAAGTACACTGAAGCTTTCTTT
CDR3 protein: CASRHTGTGKYTEAFF

J gene: TRBJ1-2
clone size: once
V gene: TRBV9
D gene: TRBD1
CDR3 DNA: TGTGCCAGCAGCGGGACAGGGGAGAAGGGCTACACCTTC
CDR3 protein: CASSGTGEKGYTF

J gene: TRBJ2-7
clone size: .
V gene: TRBV2
D gene: .
CDR3 DNA: TGTGCCAGCACCCCCCAGTTGAGTTACGAGCAGTACTTC
CDR3 protein: CASTPQLSYEQYF

J gene: TRBJ2-7
clone size: .
V gene: TRBV28
D gene: .
CDR3 DNA: TGTGCCAGCAGTTTTTACGGGAGTATCTACGAGCAGTACTTC
CDR3 protein: CASSFYGSIYEQYF

J gene: TRBJ2-7
clone size: .
V gene: TRBV7-9
D gene: TRBD2
CDR3 DNA: TGTGCCAGCAGTACAATCGGGGAGGGCCCCGAGCAGTACTTC
CDR3 protein: CASSTIGEGPEQYF

J gene: TRBJ1-1
clone size: .
V gene: TRBV5-4
D gene: .
CDR3 DNA: TGTGCCAGCGGGGCGCCTACTGAAGCTTTCTTT
CDR3 protein: CASGAPTEAFF

J gene: TRBJ1-1
clone size: few
V gene: TRBV5-6
D gene: .
CDR3 DNA: TGTGCCAGCAGCTTGGGTGGGTTCACTGAAGCTTTCTTT
CDR3 protein: CASSLGGFTEAFF

J gene: TRBJ1-5
clone size: .
V gene: TRBV27
D gene: .
CDR3 DNA: TGTGCCAGCAGTTTTACGGGGAGCAATCAGCCCCAGCATTTT
CDR3 protein: CASSFTGSNQPQHF

J gene: TRBJ2-2
clone size: .
V gene: TRBV27
D gene: .
CDR3 DNA: TGTGCCAGCAGATTACCTTATAAGGGGGAGCTGTTTTTT
CDR3 protein: CASRLPYKGELFF

J gene: TRBJ2-3
clone size: .
V gene: TRBV27
D gene: .
CDR3 DNA: TGTGCCAGCAGTCCTGGGGTGAGAGCAGATACGCAGTATTTT
CDR3 protein: CASSPGVRADTQYF

J gene: TRBJ2-7
clone size: once
V gene: TRBV28
D gene: .
CDR3 DNA: TGTGCCAGCAGTTTCAACGTCGAGCAGTACTTC
CDR3 protein: CASSFNVEQYF

J gene: TRBJ2-1
clone size: .
V gene: TRBV27
D gene: .
CDR3 DNA: TGTGCCAGCTCCCCCTATAATGGGGGGTCGTCGGGACCAGGGGCCTACAATGAGCAGTTCTTC
CDR3 protein: CASSPYNGGSSGPGAYNEQFF

J gene: TRBJ1-5
clone size: .
V gene: TRBV28
D gene: .
CDR3 DNA: TGTGCCAGCAGTTCCCCAGGTAACAATCAGCCCCAGCATTTT
CDR3 protein: CASSSPGNNQPQHF

J gene: TRBJ2-7
clone size: .
V gene: TRBV7-7
D gene: .
CDR3 DNA: TGTGCCAGCAGCCCGAAGAGCGTGGGGGTGGGTGAGCAGTACTTC
CDR3 protein: CASSPKSVGVGEQYF

J gene: TRBJ2-3
clone size: .
V gene: TRBV30
D gene: TRBD2
CDR3 DNA: TGTGCCTGGAGCGTAAGGGGACTAGCCGAAACAGATACGCAGTATTTT
CDR3 protein: CAWSVRGLAETDTQYF

J gene: TRBJ1-2
clone size: .
V gene: TRBV28
D gene: .
CDR3 DNA: TGTGCCAGCAGTTTGGAGCAGAACTATGGCTACACCTTC
CDR3 protein: CASSLEQNYGYTF

J gene: TRBJ2-7
clone size: .
V gene: TRBV9
D gene: TRBD1
CDR3 DNA: TGTGCCAGCAGCGTGGGACAGTCCTCGTACGAGCAGTACTTC
CDR3 protein: CASSVGQSSYEQYF

J gene: TRBJ2-5
clone size: once
V gene: TRBV5-6
D gene: TRBD2
CDR3 DNA: TGTGCCAGCAGCTACCCTAGCGGGCAAGAGACCCAGTACTTC
CDR3 protein: CASSYPSGQETQYF

J gene: TRBJ1-1
clone size: .
V gene: TRBV28
D gene: .
CDR3 DNA: TGTGCCAGCAGTCTCTTAATCAACACTGAAGCTTTCTTT
CDR3 protein: CASSLLINTEAFF

J gene: TRBJ1-5
clone size: once
V gene: TRBV6-6
D gene: TRBD1
CDR3 DNA: TGTGCCAGCAGAACAGGGGTTGGCAATCAGCCCCAGCATTTT
CDR3 protein: CASRTGVGNQPQHF

J gene: TRBJ1-5
clone size: .
V gene: TRBV19
D gene: TRBD1
CDR3 DNA: TGTGCCAGTAGTCCGGACGGACAGGGCGGCAATCAGCCCCAGCATTTT
CDR3 protein: CASSPDGQGGNQPQHF

J gene: TRBJ1-2
clone size: .
V gene: TRBV4-2
D gene: .
CDR3 DNA: TGTGCCAGCAGCCAAGAGGGCTATTCGGGATGGAATGGCTACACCTTC
CDR3 protein: CASSQEGYSGWNGYTF

J gene: TRBJ1-2
clone size: .
V gene: TRBV14
D gene: .
CDR3 DNA: TGTGCCAGCAGCCTAAGTGGACCCTATGGCTACACCTTC
CDR3 protein: CASSLSGPYGYTF

J gene: TRBJ2-7
clone size: .
V gene: TRBV4-1
D gene: TRBD2
CDR3 DNA: TGCGCCAGCAGCCCACTAGCGGGAGCCGAGTATGACGAGCAGTACTTC
CDR3 protein: CASSPLAGAEYDEQYF